This entry lists 17 T cell receptor beta chains sequenced from one sample in a study of T cells in tumors after PD-1 blockade. The repertoire was sequenced with immunoSEQ multiplex PCR; TCRdb's copy has only in-frame clones and lacks some. Found here are 34,000 or so clones, roughly 73% of them singletons; the top ten hold under 40%. Material: PBMCs, obtained after anti-PD-1 treatment. The receptors originated from a human donor with basal cell carcinoma.

The chain couples TRBV2 to TRBJ2-7; D gene unclear. V was pared by 7 bases and J by 6 bases, with 13 bases between. Germline CDR1 and CDR2: SNHLY and FYNNEI. The CDR3 contains 12 residues. For the CDR3, the DNA is TGTGCCAGCAAAAAGGAGAAGGGCGAGCAGTACTTC. The encoded protein is CASKKEKGEQYF.

The chain uses TRBV4-1 and TRBJ1-3; D remains unclear. V lost 0 bases, J lost 0 bases, and 6 bases lay in between. The CDR3 has 15 residues. Germline V gives CDR1 MGHRA, CDR2 YSYEKL. CDR3 bases: TGCGCCAGCAGCCAAGAAGGGAACTCTGGAAACACCATATATTTT. Encoded protein: CASSQEGNSGNTIYF.

This clone was counted between two and nine times. The DNA of the CDR3 is TGCAGCGGGTCCCCCGGGACAGATCAGCCCCAGCATTTT. Its translation: CSGSPGTDQPQHF. The chain recombines TRBV29-1 with TRBJ1-5; the match to TRBD1 covers 7 bases. With 7 bases clipped from V and 5 bases from J, the junction kept 8 bases outside the gene matches. The CDR3 is 13 residues long. Germline CDR1 reads SQVTM; CDR2 reads ANQGSEA.

The V and J genes are TRBV24-1 and TRBJ1-3; D is ambiguous. Germline CDR1 and CDR2: KGHDR and SFDVKD. V lost 5 bases and J lost 1, with 23 bases in between. The CDR3 is 19 residues long. The CDR3: CATSGHQWGGGQSGNTIYF. The CDR3 region has the DNA TGTGCCACCAGTGGACATCAATGGGGTGGTGGGCAGTCTGGAAACACCATATATTTT.

The chain links TRBV2 to TRBJ2-5, with TRBD1 matching 11 bases. In germline, CDR1 is SNHLY, CDR2 FYNNEI. Trimming at V came to 6 bases and at J to 5 bases, leaving 5 bases not matched to a gene. The CDR3 runs to 14 residues. The CDR3 loop is CASSRDRGSETQYF. As DNA, the CDR3 is TGTGCCAGCAGCCGGGACAGGGGGAGCGAGACCCAGTACTTC.

The V and J genes are TRBV12-3 or TRBV12-4 and TRBJ2-7; no clear D. Trimming removed 1 base at V and 4 bases at J, with 5 bases between. This CDR3 spans 12 amino acids. Written as DNA, the CDR3 is TGTGCCAGCAGTTTAGGAATTTACGAGCAGTACTTC. Translated: CASSLGIYEQYF.

This chain joins TRBV13 and TRBJ2-3; TRBD2 is a possible D gene (7 bases). The CDR3 covers 16 residues. Trimming pared 5 bases from V and 2 bases from J, leaving 17 bases between. Germline-derived CDR1 and CDR2 are PRHDT and FYEKMQ (reference sequence). The CDR3 reads CASSPEGGGYTDTQYF. CDR3 nucleotides: TGTGCCAGCAGCCCTGAGGGGGGGGGATACACAGATACGCAGTATTTT.

This clone has more than one count but fewer than ten. This chain links TRBV28 with TRBJ2-7; no definite D call. CDR1 and CDR2 (germline): MDHEN, SYDVKM. The germline V and J ends were trimmed by 4 bases and 5 bases, with 6 bases remaining between them. The CDR3 length is 11 residues. The CDR3 loop reads CASSSQNEQYF. CDR3 in DNA: TGTGCCAGCAGTTCCCAGAACGAGCAGTACTTC.

The table lists this clone with a few counts. V is TRBV27 and J is TRBJ1-6; TRBD1 matches at 7 bases. J gave up 7 bases and V 6 bases, and 12 bases lay outside the gene matches. The CDR3 is 16 residues long. CDR1 and CDR2 from the germline V gene are MNHEY and SMNVEV (reference sequence). The CDR3 is CASRLGGEGGNSPLHF. The CDR3 nucleotides read TGTGCCAGCAGATTGGGGGGAGAAGGGGGCAATTCACCCCTCCACTTT.

The chain employs TRBV28 and TRBJ2-7, with 9 nucleotides matching TRBD1. Germline CDR1 and CDR2: MDHEN and SYDVKM. This CDR3 has 14 residues. V was pared by 6 bases and J by 4 bases, with 7 bases of the junction left unmatched. The CDR3 sequence is CASRSGQGPYEQYF. The CDR3 nucleotides are TGTGCCAGCAGATCGGGACAGGGTCCGTACGAGCAGTACTTC.

The V call is TRBV29-1, the J call TRBJ2-5, with 9 bases that match TRBD1. Germline lookup yields CDR1 SQVTM and CDR2 ANQGSEA. This CDR3 spans 14 amino acids. V was pared by 0 bases and J by 4 bases, with 3 bases of the junction left unmatched. The CDR3, as DNA: TGCAGCGTTGAAGACGGGACAGGGACAGAGACCCAGTACTTC. Amino acids: CSVEDGTGTETQYF. Full variable domain (rest looked up from reference TRBV29-1 and TRBJ2-5): SAVISQKPSRDICQRGTSLTIQCQVDSQVTMMFWYRQQPGQSLTLIATANQGSEATYESGFVIDKFPISRPNLTFSTLTVSNMSPEDSSIYLCSVEDGTGTETQYFGPGTRLLVL.

The table lists this clone with a count of one. V gene TRBV5-1 combines with J gene TRBJ1-4; D is ambiguous. Trimming stripped 4 bases from V and 1 base from J, with 14 bases between. This CDR3 is built from 16 residues. The germline gives CDR1 SGHRS, CDR2 YFSETQ. CDR3 nucleotide sequence: TGCGCCAGCAGCCCGGGCTCAACGGGAACTAATGAAAAACTGTTTTTT. Encoded protein: CASSPGSTGTNEKLFF.

This clone was observed a handful of times. This chain links TRBV29-1 with TRBJ2-7; 8 bases align to TRBD1. J lost 6 bases, V lost 7 bases, and 11 bases had no gene match. CDR1 SQVTM and CDR2 ANQGSEA come from the germline V gene. The CDR3 is 13 residues long. CDR3 sequence reads: CSARGQGQIEQYF. The CDR3 DNA reads as TGCAGCGCCAGGGGGCAGGGGCAGATCGAGCAGTACTTC.

The sample holds one count of this clone. This rearrangement joins TRBV29-1 to TRBJ1-1; D gene ambiguous. There are 13 residues in the CDR3. Germline CDR1 reads SQVTM; CDR2 reads ANQGSEA. Between the trimmed V and J ends, which lost 4 bases and 1 base, there was a span of 10 bases. The CDR3 protein is CSVVKGANTEAFF. DNA of the CDR3: TGCAGCGTTGTTAAGGGTGCGAACACTGAAGCTTTCTTT.

Here the CDR3 reads CASRGTGGHQPQHF. The DNA for the CDR3 is TGTGCCAGCAGGGGGACAGGGGGCCATCAGCCCCAGCATTTT. This chain joins TRBV27 and TRBJ1-5; 12 bases agree with TRBD1. This CDR3 contains 14 residues. V trimming: 6 bases; J trimming: 5 bases; junction bases outside the gene matches: 2. Per the germline V gene, CDR1 is MNHEY and CDR2 is SMNVEV (reference sequence).

The rearrangement joins TRBV19 to TRBJ1-1, with 9 bases matching TRBD1. CDR1 LNHDA and CDR2 SQIVND come from the germline V gene (reference sequence). The CDR3 is 16 amino acids. V lost 6 bases and J lost 3; bases outside the gene matches: 11. The CDR3 DNA follows: TGTGCCAGTAGGAGCGGGGACAGGGATTGGGACACTGAAGCTTTCTTT. Translation gives CASRSGDRDWDTEAFF.

CDR3 amino acids: CASSFPQGPNYGYTF. Here the CDR3 DNA reads TGTGCCAGCAGTTTTCCTCAGGGTCCGAACTATGGCTACACCTTC. This sequence joins TRBV6-2 or TRBV6-3 and TRBJ1-2; perhaps TRBD1 as D (5 bases). Trimming took off 4 bases at V and 2 bases at J, with 14 bases between the two ends. CDR1 is MNHEY and CDR2 is SVGEGT in the germline V gene. The length of the CDR3 is 15 residues.